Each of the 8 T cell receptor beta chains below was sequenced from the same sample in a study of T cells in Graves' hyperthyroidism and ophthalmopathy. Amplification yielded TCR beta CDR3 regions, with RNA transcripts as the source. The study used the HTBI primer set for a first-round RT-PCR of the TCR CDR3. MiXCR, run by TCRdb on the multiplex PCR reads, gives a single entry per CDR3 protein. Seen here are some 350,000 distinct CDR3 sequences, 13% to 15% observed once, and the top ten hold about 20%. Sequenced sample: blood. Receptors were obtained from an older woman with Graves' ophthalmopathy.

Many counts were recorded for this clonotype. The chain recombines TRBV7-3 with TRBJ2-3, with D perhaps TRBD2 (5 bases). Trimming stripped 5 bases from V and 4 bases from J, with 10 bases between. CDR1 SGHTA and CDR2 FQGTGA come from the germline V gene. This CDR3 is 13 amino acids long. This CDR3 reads CASSRGSADTQYF. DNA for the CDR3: TGTGCCAGCAGCCGAGGGAGCGCAGATACGCAGTATTTT.

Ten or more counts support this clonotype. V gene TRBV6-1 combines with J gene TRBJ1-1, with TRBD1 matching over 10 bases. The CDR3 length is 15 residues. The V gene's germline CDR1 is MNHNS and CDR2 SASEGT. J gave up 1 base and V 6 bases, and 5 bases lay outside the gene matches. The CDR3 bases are TGTGCCAGCAGCCGGACAGGGGGGACGAACACTGAAGCTTTCTTT. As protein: CASSRTGGTNTEAFF.

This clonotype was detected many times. CDR3 loop: CASSQDRASYEQYF. CDR3 sequence (DNA): TGTGCCAGCTCACAAGACAGGGCCTCCTACGAGCAGTACTTC. The V and J genes are TRBV18 and TRBJ2-7; 7 bases align to TRBD1. V dropped 4 bases and J dropped 0; count of bases not matched to a gene: 3. The CDR3 is 14 residues long. The V gene's germline CDR1 is KGHSH and CDR2 LQKENI. The full variable domain, in which reference TRBV18 and TRBJ2-7 provide the parts outside the CDR3, is NAGVMQNPRHLVRRRGQEARLRCSPMKGHSHVYWYRQLPEEGLKFMVYLQKENIIDESGMPKERFSAEFPKEGPSILRIQQVVRGDSAAYFCASSQDRASYEQYFGPGTRLTVT.

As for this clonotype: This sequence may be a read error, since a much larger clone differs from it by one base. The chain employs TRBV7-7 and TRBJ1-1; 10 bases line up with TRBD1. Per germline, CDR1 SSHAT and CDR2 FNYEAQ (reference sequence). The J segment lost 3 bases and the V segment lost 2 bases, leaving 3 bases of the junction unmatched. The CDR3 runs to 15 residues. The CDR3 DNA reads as TGTGCCAGCAGCTTATATGGACAGGGGGACACTGAAGCTTTCTTT. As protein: CASSLYGQGDTEAFF.

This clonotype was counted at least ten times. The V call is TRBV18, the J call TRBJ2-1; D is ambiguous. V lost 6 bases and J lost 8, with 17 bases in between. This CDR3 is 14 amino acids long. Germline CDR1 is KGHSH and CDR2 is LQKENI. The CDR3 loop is CASSLAPRADEQFF. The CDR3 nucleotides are TGTGCCAGCTCCCTCGCTCCGAGAGCTGATGAGCAGTTCTTC. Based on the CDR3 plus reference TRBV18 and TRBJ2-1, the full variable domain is NAGVMQNPRHLVRRRGQEARLRCSPMKGHSHVYWYRQLPEEGLKFMVYLQKENIIDESGMPKERFSAEFPKEGPSILRIQQVVRGDSAAYFCASSLAPRADEQFFGPGTRLTVL.

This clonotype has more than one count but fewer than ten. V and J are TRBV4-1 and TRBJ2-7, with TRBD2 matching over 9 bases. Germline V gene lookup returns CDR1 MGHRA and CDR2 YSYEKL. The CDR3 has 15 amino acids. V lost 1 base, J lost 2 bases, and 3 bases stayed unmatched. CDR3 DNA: TGCGCCAGCAGCCAAGTCGCTAGCGGGGCCTACGAGCAGTACTTC. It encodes CASSQVASGAYEQYF.

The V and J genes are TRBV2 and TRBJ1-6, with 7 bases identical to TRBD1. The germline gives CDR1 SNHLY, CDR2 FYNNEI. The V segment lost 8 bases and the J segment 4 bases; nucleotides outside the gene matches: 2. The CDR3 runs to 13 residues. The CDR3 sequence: CASRTGYNSPLHF. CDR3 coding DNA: TGTGCCAGCCGGACAGGATATAATTCACCCCTCCACTTT.

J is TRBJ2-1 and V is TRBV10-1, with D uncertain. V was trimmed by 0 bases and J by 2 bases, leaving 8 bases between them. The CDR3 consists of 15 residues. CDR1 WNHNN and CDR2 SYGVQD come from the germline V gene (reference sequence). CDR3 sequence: CASSESRPAYNEQFF. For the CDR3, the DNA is TGCGCCAGCAGTGAGTCGAGACCAGCCTACAATGAGCAGTTCTTC.